The clone carrying this T cell receptor (beta chain) came up a few times. Sequencing was performed with immunoSEQ multiplex PCR; in TCRdb, only in-frame clones are kept and a portion is missing. In the table there are roughly 240,000 clones, 80% to 90% of which are singletons. Germline CDR1 is MDHEN and CDR2 is SYDVKM. The CDR3 runs 13 residues. Trimming stripped 5 bases from V and 8 bases from J, with 15 bases between. This record comes from a study of blood T cell repertoires in COVID-19. On the study more broadly: Material from acute and convalescent COVID-19 was sourced from the United States, Italy and Spain.

The sample was PBMCs or T cells enriched from blood (not recorded which). The clonotype originates from a man over 45 who had been exposed to COVID-19. This chain connects TRBV28 to TRBJ1-1; tentative D call: TRBD1 (6 bases). CDR3 sequence (DNA): TGTGCCAGCAGTCCGCTGGCAGGGGCCGAAGCTTTCTTT. Translating it yields CASSPLAGAEAFF.